This TCR beta chain came from a study of cytomegalovirus exposure and HLA in healthy donors. Study summary: A prior analysis found fewer than 120 million unique TCR beta sequences from 150 million to 200 million T cells. Study-wide results and limits: After further analysis at a later stage, 17,000 or so TCR beta sequences were associated with HLA alleles at 0.05 false discovery rate. Researchers reportedly found TCR beta sequences accurately predicted most subjects' HLA-A and HLA-B alleles.

Vbeta (60) and Jbeta (13) primers were used in the PCR. This table comes from immunoSEQ multiplex PCR, and its TCRdb copy is limited to in-frame clones, with some not included. The sample holds some 120,000 clones, around 73% seen once. Regarding this clone: The target antigen is unknown.

Germline CDR1 SEHNR, CDR2 FQNEAQ (reference sequence). The CDR3 covers 17 residues. Trimming at V came to 0 bases and at J to 6 bases, leaving 13 bases not matched to a gene. The sample taken for sequencing was PBMCs. This TCR derives from a young man in good health and CMV-seropositive. V is TRBV7-9 and J is TRBJ1-1; 7 nucleotides agree with TRBD1. The CDR3 DNA is TGTGCCAGCAGCTTAGCGTTCGAGGGCAGACAGGGCCCTGAAGCTTTCTTT. It codes for CASSLAFEGRQGPEAFF.